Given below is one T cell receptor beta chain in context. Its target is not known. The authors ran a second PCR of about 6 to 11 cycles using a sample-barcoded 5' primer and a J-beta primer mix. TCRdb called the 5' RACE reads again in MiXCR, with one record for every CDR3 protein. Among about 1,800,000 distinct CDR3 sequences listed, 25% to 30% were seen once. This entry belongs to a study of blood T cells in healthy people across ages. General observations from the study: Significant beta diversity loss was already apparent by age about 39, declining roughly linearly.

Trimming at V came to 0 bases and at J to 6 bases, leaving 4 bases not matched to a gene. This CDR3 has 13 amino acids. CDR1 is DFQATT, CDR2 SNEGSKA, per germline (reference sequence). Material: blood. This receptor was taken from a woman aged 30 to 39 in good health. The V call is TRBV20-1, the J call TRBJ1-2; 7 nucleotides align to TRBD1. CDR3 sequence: CSARDLQGNGYTF. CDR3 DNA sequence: TGCAGTGCTAGAGATTTACAGGGGAATGGCTACACCTTC.